A single sample gave rise to the 5 T cell receptor beta chains below, sequenced in a study of neurological immune-mediated disorders. Via MiXCR, TCRdb re-called the 5' RACE reads, giving one row per CDR3 protein. The data hold tens of thousands of distinct CDR3 sequences, with approximately 11% observed a single time. Material: PBMCs. The receptors here all came from a female donor in good health.

This clonotype was observed many times. The chain links TRBV29-1 to TRBJ1-1; 8 nucleotides line up with TRBD1. The CDR3 consists of 11 residues. CDR1 SQVTM and CDR2 ANQGSEA come from the germline V gene. V gave up 5 bases and J gave up 6 bases; unmatched junction bases: 2. In DNA form, the CDR3 reads TGCAGCGTTCAGGGGGCTTCTGAAGCTTTCTTT. Translated: CSVQGASEAFF.

As DNA, the CDR3 is TGTGCCAGTAGTATTATGGTTATGGGAAATGAGCAGTTCTTC. Translated, it gives CASSIMVMGNEQFF. This chain links TRBV19 with TRBJ2-1; D unclear. Trimming took off 3 bases at V and 7 bases at J, with 13 bases between the two ends. Germline V gene data show CDR1 as LNHDA and CDR2 as SQIVND (reference sequence). This CDR3 region has 14 residues.

This clonotype was observed many times. The rearrangement joins TRBV20-1 to TRBJ2-2; D might be TRBD2 (5 bases). This CDR3 region has 14 residues. Trimming took off 1 base at V and 6 bases at J, with 12 bases between the two ends. Germline CDR1 reads DFQATT; CDR2 reads SNEGSKA (reference sequence). DNA for the CDR3: TGCAGTGCTAGAGGGCTAGCTGGGGCCGGGGAGCTGTTTTTT. This gives the protein CSARGLAGAGELFF.

This clonotype was found many times. V gene TRBV12-3 or TRBV12-4 combines with J gene TRBJ1-5; TRBD1 agrees at 7 bases. V shed 6 bases, J shed 0 bases, and the junction held 2 bases outside the gene matches. The CDR3 extends over 14 amino acids. The CDR3 DNA reads TGTGCCAGCAGGGACAGGAATAGCAATCAGCCCCAGCATTTT. Amino acid sequence: CASRDRNSNQPQHF.

This clonotype was detected many times. V gene TRBV5-1 combines with J gene TRBJ2-7; D perhaps matches TRBD2 (5 bases). Trimming removed 4 bases at V and 7 bases at J, with 18 bases between. This CDR3 comprises 14 residues. Germline assignment: CDR1 SGHRS and CDR2 YFSETQ. The CDR3 DNA follows: TGCGCCAGCAGCGTTAGCGCCTACGGGCGAGAGCAGTACTTC. Amino acid sequence: CASSVSAYGREQYF.